This T cell receptor beta chain was sequenced for a study of monozygotic twins with inflammatory bowel disease. The study's findings and limits: IBD patients share fewer clonotypes with other people than healthy twins do, especially with disease activity. Limited power may explain why concordant and discordant twins showed no difference in repertoire similarity.

CDR3 size: 19 residues. Per germline, CDR1 SGDLS and CDR2 YYNGEE. TCRdb re-called the 5' RACE reads and gives one entry per CDR3 protein, without DNA. The sample's table shows approximately 400,000 distinct CDR3 sequences. Investigators extracted total RNA from whole blood and did not sort T cells. Notes on this clonotype: The antigen is unknown.

The specimen was blood. This chain joins TRBV9 and TRBJ1-6; TCRdb indicates TRBD1, and absent DNA this call remains unverified. This receptor was identified in a human donor with ulcerative colitis or Crohn's disease, or a healthy co-twin of an affected twin (not recorded which). The chain's CDR3 is CASSPGGTGTYSINSPLHF.